This passage covers 10 T cell receptor beta chains from one sample sequenced in a study of blood T cell repertoires in COVID-19 (dated by TCRdb to the early 2020s). The protocol used for the library was the immunoSEQ multiplex PCR assay. TCRdb holds this immuneACCESS table with in-frame rearrangements only. Some clones are missing; in checked studies, unresolved V genes explain under half, and the rest has no known cause. This sample has about 240,000 clones in its table, and more than 75% of those were observed once. The ten top clones hold 7.1% of the sample. Sequencing was carried out using peripheral blood. These receptors were obtained from a woman in her 70s with active or convalescent COVID-19.

In DNA, the CDR3 is TGTGCCAGTTACAGGGACTACACGCAAGGGCCCCAGCATTTT. Translated: CASYRDYTQGPQHF. V usage is TRBV6-5 and J usage is TRBJ1-5; tentatively, D is TRBD1 (6 bases). Germline lookup yields CDR1 MNHEY and CDR2 SVGAGI. Trimming cost V 9 bases and J 9 bases, with 21 bases left between them. The CDR3 sequence is 14 residues long.

With respect to this clone: Other nucleotide sequences from this sample produce the same CDR3. This chain links TRBV6-5 with TRBJ1-4, with D possibly TRBD1 on 5 matching bases. The V end lost 6 bases, the J end lost 4 bases, and 12 bases lay between the germline ends. CDR1 and CDR2 from the germline V gene are MNHEY and SVGAGI. CDR3 size: 14 residues. The DNA of the CDR3 is TGTGCCAGCAGCTCGGGGGGTTTTAATGAAAAACTGTTTTTT. Protein sequence: CASSSGGFNEKLFF.

This chain uses TRBV7-2 with TRBJ2-3; D not certain. Trimming cost V 2 bases and J 3 bases, with 12 bases left between them. In germline, CDR1 is SGHTA, CDR2 FQGNSA. This CDR3 has 15 residues. The CDR3, as DNA: TGTGCCAGCAGCTTATTGGCAGGTAGTACAGATACGCAGTATTTT. This translates into CASSLLAGSTDTQYF.

In its sample, this clone was seen once. This chain links TRBV19 with TRBJ2-3; 10 positions match TRBD2. Germline V lookup: CDR1 LNHDA, CDR2 SQIVND (reference sequence). The trim removed 4 bases at V and 6 bases at J, leaving 16 bases unmatched. This CDR3 has 18 amino acids. CDR3 sequence: CASSRPQRGGPRTDTQYF. In nucleotides, the CDR3 is TGTGCCAGTAGTAGGCCCCAGCGGGGGGGCCCTCGGACGGATACGCAGTATTTT.

V and J are TRBV10-3 and TRBJ2-3; 7 positions agree with TRBD1. The germline gives CDR1 ENHRY, CDR2 SYGVKD. J gave up 1 base and V 5 bases, and 6 bases lay outside the gene matches. The CDR3 length is 15 residues. DNA for the CDR3: TGTGCCATCAGTCCTGGGCAGGGGGGCACAGATACGCAGTATTTT. Encoded protein: CAISPGQGGTDTQYF.

The gene calls are TRBV23-1 and TRBJ1-6; TRBD1 aligns across 8 bases. TRBV23-1 has ORF status, its function being uncertain. The CDR3 loop spans 16 amino acids. V trimming: 0 bases; J trimming: 7 bases; junction bases outside the gene matches: 5. This CDR3 reads CASSQSPGQVNSPLHF. DNA for the CDR3: TGCGCCAGCAGTCAATCGCCGGGACAGGTAAATTCACCCCTCCACTTT.

The genes are TRBV4-3 and TRBJ2-3; a weak D match, TRBD2 (6 bases). V was clipped by 0 bases and J by 6 bases, with 10 bases between them. Germline CDR1 is LGHNA and CDR2 is YSLEER. The CDR3 length is 14 residues. CDR3 region: CASSQDQAGDTQYF. The CDR3 bases are TGCGCCAGCAGCCAAGATCAGGCGGGGGATACGCAGTATTTT.

The gene calls are TRBV18 and TRBJ2-7; 14 bases line up with TRBD2. After removal of 4 bases from V and 2 bases from J, the junction contained 10 bases not matched to a gene. CDR1 and CDR2 (germline): KGHSH, LQKENI. This CDR3 contains 18 residues. Here the CDR3 reads CASSHSGTSGGVTYEQYF. In DNA, the CDR3 is TGTGCCAGCTCACACTCCGGGACTAGCGGGGGTGTAACCTACGAGCAGTACTTC.

The gene calls are TRBV6-5 and TRBJ2-3; D unclear. V was clipped by 7 bases and J by 4 bases, with 12 bases between them. Looked up from germline, CDR1 is MNHEY and CDR2 is SVGAGI. This CDR3 contains 13 residues. The CDR3 region has the DNA TGTGCCAGCATGGTCCTATCCCCAGATACGCAGTATTTT. Translating it yields CASMVLSPDTQYF.

The chain has TRBV7-6 and TRBJ1-4; D is unresolved. The CDR3 length is 16 residues. Looked up from germline, CDR1 is SGHVS and CDR2 is FNYEAQ. Between the trimmed V and J ends, which lost 5 bases and 6 bases, there was a span of 19 bases. CDR3 sequence: CASSPLVRGGDEKLFF. In DNA, the CDR3 is TGTGCCAGCAGCCCTTTGGTGCGTGGAGGCGATGAAAAACTGTTTTTT.